Listed below are T cell receptor beta chains from one sample, sequenced in a study of CD4+ T cells in melanoma. TCRdb's table, derived via immunoSEQ multiplex PCR, lists solely in-frame clones and lacks some. The sample shows 9,000 to 10,000 clones, about 78% of them seen only once. Sequencing was performed on tumor tissue. The receptors were gathered from a human donor with melanoma. Each CDR3 is given with its conserved first and last residue. A D gene is named only where the DNA matches it firmly. Clone size is shown for a subset of rows, as once, few, many or a class of expanded clone.

abundance	d_gene	len	j_gene	v_gene	CDR3aa	CDR3nt
medium-sized	.	14	TRBJ2-1	TRBV5-1	CASSLAGEYNEQFF	TGCGCCAGCAGCTTGGCGGGGGAGTACAATGAGCAGTTCTTC
.	.	15	TRBJ1-2	TRBV2	CASSLQGAANYGYTF	TGTGCCAGCAGTCTACAGGGAGCAGCTAACTATGGCTACACCTTC
.	TRBD2	15	TRBJ2-3	TRBV7-8	CASSPSSGARDTQYF	TGTGCCAGCAGCCCCTCTAGCGGGGCCCGCGATACGCAGTATTTT
large	.	12	TRBJ1-4	TRBV4-1	CASSQDWGSLFF	TGCGCCAGCAGCCAAGATTGGGGGTCCCTGTTTTTT
.	.	15	TRBJ1-6	TRBV5-5	CASSFAGGDNSPLHF	TGTGCCAGCAGCTTCGCGGGGGGAGATAATTCACCCCTCCACTTT
.	.	15	TRBJ2-1	TRBV15	CATSRGRTTGDEQFF	TGTGCCACCAGCAGGGGCAGGACTACGGGGGATGAGCAGTTCTTC
.	TRBD1	17	TRBJ2-2	TRBV5-1	CASSLVSGTVGTGELFF	TGCGCCAGCAGCTTGGTTTCCGGGACAGTCGGCACCGGGGAGCTGTTTTTT
medium-sized	.	13	TRBJ2-5	TRBV5-4	CASSLALQETQYF	TGTGCCAGCAGCTTGGCCTTACAAGAGACCCAGTACTTC
.	.	14	TRBJ2-3	TRBV19	CASSTGAGTDTQYF	TGTGCCAGTAGTACAGGGGCGGGGACAGATACGCAGTATTTT
once	.	14	TRBJ2-5	TRBV5-4	CASSLGNMQETQYF	TGTGCCAGCAGCTTGGGGAACATGCAAGAGACCCAGTACTTC